This T cell receptor (beta chain) stems from a study of shared clonotypes between healthy human individuals. Trimming pared 5 bases from V and 4 bases from J, leaving 10 bases between. The CDR3 loop spans 13 amino acids. Germline V gene data show CDR1 as LGHNA and CDR2 as YSLEER. Points from the study as a whole: Sample collection involved blood only; tissue repertoires are likely different. Some clonotypes were shared by all four sorted-subset donors, while others were not shared. The non-shared ones had lower generation probabilities than the shared ones.

About this clone: What it binds is not known.

Genomic DNA (from each subset) was split evenly across several immunoSEQ plates. In the original workflow: ImmunoSEQ sequences covered only the junction and lacked quality scores; filtering therefore differed. Produced via immunoSEQ multiplex PCR; TCRdb's table is partial and in-frame only. That table supplies the V and J calls and clone size; D and trimming were determined from the DNA. This sample has approximately 1.5 million clones, with 95% to 99% found just once. This sequence was found in a man younger than 45 in good health. The sequenced material came from naive CD4+ T cells sorted from blood. Subset of the sample: CD45RA+ positively selected. The chain combines TRBV4-3 with TRBJ2-3, with D perhaps TRBD1 (6 bases). CDR3 in amino acids: CASSAPGADTQYF. The CDR3 DNA follows: TGCGCCAGCAGCGCCCCAGGGGCAGATACGCAGTATTTT.